The entry that follows covers one TCR beta chain sequence. Its antigen is currently not known. No quality values exist for individual bases; no much larger clone is one base distant. Sorted-subset TCR libraries were prepared from fewer than 1.3 million sorted CD4+ or CD8+ T cells. Peripheral blood underwent Ficoll-Hypaque density gradient centrifugation to isolate PBMCs, which were then cryopreserved in liquid nitrogen. Paired sorted CD4+ and CD8+ subsets came from healthy controls, HAM/TSP patients and MS patients. This specimen belongs to a study of neurological immune-mediated disorders (dated by TCRdb to the late 2010s). Regarding the complete study: Peripheral blood TCR-beta repertoires from patients with HTLV-I-associated myelopathy (HAM/TSP), patients with multiple sclerosis, and healthy controls were compared in the study using UMI-based sequencing. The cohort comprised some 71 subjects: some 14 HAM/TSP patients, around 35 multiple sclerosis patients and 20 healthy controls. The 95 to 120 TCR-beta libraries included longitudinal samples, technical triplicates and paired sorted CD4+ and CD8+ T-cell subsets alongside PBMC samples. On the study overall, not on this receptor specifically: No identical CDR3 amino acid sequences were found to be shared among expanded clones across subjects, suggesting that TCR-beta repertoires were private in all groups. TCR clonal expansion was highest in HAM/TSP patients and lowest in MS patients, with MS patients falling below even healthy controls.

CDR1 is given as LGHNA and CDR2 as YNFKEQ, both from the germline V gene. The V end loses 2 bases and the J end loses 3 bases, and a stretch of 14 bases separates them. From cysteine to phenylalanine, the CDR3 is 15 amino acids long. CDR3 DNA only is kept here, 45 bases in frame from base 1. cDNA synthesis used template-switch 5'RACE with a primer carrying a 10-nucleotide random unique molecular identifier tagging each TCR transcript. Every sequencing run covered 15-18 subjects and yielded more than 180 million TCR-beta sequences. Total RNA was extracted with the RNeasy kit. The KAPA Real-time Library Amplification kit was used to amplify TCR-beta VDJ regions with primers targeting the TCR constant region and the 5'RACE anchor. Sample indexes and Illumina adaptors were added in a first PCR, and a second PCR then increased library yield. After purification with Ampure beads, the TCR product of roughly 650 bp was size-selected on a 2% E-gel SizeSelection system. Before pooling, libraries had their quality checked on a Bioanalyzer, their concentration measured with Qubit, and their quantity determined with the Kapa Library Quantification kit. An Illumina HiSeq 2500 sequenced the libraries paired-end 2 x 150 bp. To increase sequence diversity, roughly 24-30% phiX was spiked into each library pool. The published analysis was carried out like this. The UMI-based MiGEC pipeline processed quality-filtered reads and removed over 80% of raw TCR sequences during error correction. IMGT germline references were used for aligning VDJ genes, and each clonotype was defined as a unique CDR3 amino acid sequence together with its V-J genes. Clonal expansion, Shannon diversity, and CDR3 relatedness (CalcPairwiseDistances, ClusterSamples) were evaluated with VDJtools, and phylogenetic trees were built with CLCbio workbench. A clone was classed as expanded if it had 8 or more unique UMIs, a cutoff based on coefficient-of-variation modelling across technical triplicates. TCRdb reran the public reads through fastp at Q25 and MiXCR, keeping productive beta chains. Each record represents a unique CDR3 protein, reported with the most common genes and DNA among its rows. TCRdb's processing, not the study's, gives the V and J calls here. Within this sample are approximately 27,000 distinct CDR3 sequences, with roughly 25% of them counted one time only. Roughly 27% of the sample rests with the top ten.

The sequence derives from a man aged 50-60 years with HTLV-1-associated myelopathy (HAM/TSP). The chain joins TRBV4-2 to TRBJ2-7; the D gene cannot be named for sure. Material: CD4+ T cells from blood. The bases read TGTGCCAGCAGCCAATGGGTCAGCTGGGACTACGAGCAGTACTTC. This translates into CASSQWVSWDYEQYF.